This is a list of T cell receptor beta chains from one sample in a study of PD-1 blockade in mismatch repair-deficient tumors. Sequencing was performed with immunoSEQ multiplex PCR; in TCRdb, only in-frame clones are kept and a portion is missing. The table includes over 100,000 clones, about 83% detected once. Sequencing was performed on peripheral blood, taken 60 weeks after starting pembrolizumab. Every receptor here comes from an adult with mismatch repair-deficient cancer. Both conserved end residues are part of each CDR3. The order of the fields is J gene, V gene, CDR3 length, D gene, clone size, CDR3 DNA, CDR3 protein. A D gene is named only where the DNA matches it firmly. Some rows mark clone size as missing; the rest say once, few, many or name a class of expanded clone.

J: TRBJ1-3; V: TRBV5-1; length: 15; D: NA; size: once; DNA: TGCGCCAGCAGCTTGGAGGGGAGCTCTGGAAACACCATATATTTT; CDR3: CASSLEGSSGNTIYF
J: TRBJ2-5; V: TRBV7-2; length: 15; D: NA; size: NA; DNA: TGTGCCAGCAGCCATAAGGAGGCAGGGTGGGAGACCCAGTACTTC; CDR3: CASSHKEAGWETQYF
J: TRBJ2-3; V: TRBV7-2; length: 15; D: NA; size: NA; DNA: TGTGCCAGCAGCATACAAGATGGTTGGATAGATACGCAGTATTTT; CDR3: CASSIQDGWIDTQYF
J: TRBJ2-7; V: TRBV5-4; length: 13; D: NA; size: NA; DNA: TGTGCCAGCAGCCCCCTTGGGACGCTCGAGCAGTACTTC; CDR3: CASSPLGTLEQYF
J: TRBJ2-7; V: TRBV6-1; length: 12; D: NA; size: once; DNA: TGTGCCAACAGTGAAGGGCACTACGAGCAGTACTTC; CDR3: CANSEGHYEQYF
J: TRBJ2-5; V: TRBV15; length: 16; D: TRBD1; size: NA; DNA: TGTGCCACCAGCAGACAAGAAACAGGGGTCGAAGAGACCCAGTACTTC; CDR3: CATSRQETGVEETQYF
J: TRBJ2-7; V: TRBV7-3; length: 12; D: NA; size: NA; DNA: TGTGCCAGCGCGCCCTCTTCCTACGAGCAGTACTTC; CDR3: CASAPSSYEQYF
J: TRBJ2-7; V: TRBV30; length: 11; D: NA; size: NA; DNA: TGTGCCTGGGGGGGAACCTACGAGCAGTACTTC; CDR3: CAWGGTYEQYF
J: TRBJ1-2; V: TRBV29-1; length: 12; D: NA; size: few; DNA: TGCAGCGTCTATACAGGGAACTATGGCTACACCTTC; CDR3: CSVYTGNYGYTF
J: TRBJ1-1; V: TRBV6-4; length: 13; D: NA; size: NA; DNA: TGTGCCAGCAGTGCAGATCGAGGGGCTGAAGCTTTCTTT; CDR3: CASSADRGAEAFF
J: TRBJ1-2; V: TRBV19; length: 12; D: TRBD1; size: NA; DNA: TGCGTCGGGCGAGGGGGCCTCTATGGCTACACCTTC; CDR3: CVGRGGLYGYTF
J: TRBJ2-3; V: TRBV30; length: 14; D: NA; size: NA; DNA: TGTGCCTGGAGTCGAGGACAGCTCACAGATACGCAGTATTTT; CDR3: CAWSRGQLTDTQYF
J: TRBJ2-3; V: TRBV15; length: 17; D: TRBD2; size: NA; DNA: TGTGCCACCAGCAGAGGAGCGGCGGGAGGTACCACAGATACGCAGTATTTT; CDR3: CATSRGAAGGTTDTQYF
J: TRBJ2-3; V: TRBV7-2; length: 17; D: TRBD2; size: NA; DNA: TGTGCCAGCAGCTTAGCGAGACTAGCGGGAGGGGTAGATACGCAGTATTTT; CDR3: CASSLARLAGGVDTQYF
J: TRBJ2-2; V: TRBV10-1; length: 12; D: NA; size: NA; DNA: TGCGCCAGCAGTGGGGCCACCGGGGAGCTGTTTTTT; CDR3: CASSGATGELFF
J: TRBJ2-1; V: TRBV5-1; length: 13; D: TRBD1; size: NA; DNA: TGCGCCAGCAGCAGGGACAGGGTAGATGAGCAGTTCTTC; CDR3: CASSRDRVDEQFF
J: TRBJ1-1; V: TRBV19; length: 13; D: NA; size: NA; DNA: TGTGCCAGTAGTATAGAGTTCGGCACTGAAGCTTTCTTT; CDR3: CASSIEFGTEAFF
J: TRBJ1-4; V: TRBV29-1; length: 13; D: NA; size: NA; DNA: TGCAGCGTTGGGATTAGGAGGGGTGAAAAACTGTTTTTT; CDR3: CSVGIRRGEKLFF
J: TRBJ2-1; V: TRBV30; length: 12; D: NA; size: NA; DNA: TGTGCCTGGAGTCCTTTCAAAGCGGAGCAGTTCTTC; CDR3: CAWSPFKAEQFF
J: TRBJ2-1; V: TRBV7-2; length: 15; D: TRBD2; size: NA; DNA: TGTGCCAGCAGCCCCCAAGCGGGAGACCCCAATGAGCAGTTCTTC; CDR3: CASSPQAGDPNEQFF
J: TRBJ2-2; V: TRBV7-3; length: 14; D: NA; size: few; DNA: TGTGCCAGCAGTTATAACAGGGACACCGGGGAGCTGTTTTTT; CDR3: CASSYNRDTGELFF
J: TRBJ1-1; V: TRBV5-1; length: 13; D: NA; size: NA; DNA: TGCGCCAGCTATACAGACCTAGGGGCTGAAGCTTTCTTT; CDR3: CASYTDLGAEAFF
J: TRBJ1-1; V: TRBV29-1; length: 10; D: TRBD1; size: few; DNA: TGCAGCGTCGGGACAGTTGAAGCTTTCTTT; CDR3: CSVGTVEAFF
J: TRBJ2-7; V: TRBV6-1; length: 15; D: TRBD2; size: NA; DNA: TGTGCCAGCAGACGGGGACTAGCGGGAACCTACGAGCAGTACTTC; CDR3: CASRRGLAGTYEQYF
J: TRBJ1-2; V: TRBV19; length: 12; D: TRBD1; size: NA; DNA: TGTGCCAGTAGGCGACAGGGGTTTTACTACACCTTC; CDR3: CASRRQGFYYTF
J: TRBJ2-7; V: TRBV11-2; length: 14; D: TRBD2; size: NA; DNA: TGTGCCAGCAGCCTTAGCGGGAGTACCAGTAAGCAGTACTTC; CDR3: CASSLSGSTSKQYF
J: TRBJ2-7; V: TRBV2; length: 15; D: TRBD1; size: NA; DNA: TGTGCCAGCAGTGACTTAGGCACAGGGGCCTACGAGCAGTACTTC; CDR3: CASSDLGTGAYEQYF
J: TRBJ2-7; V: TRBV14; length: 14; D: TRBD1; size: NA; DNA: TGTGCCAGCAGCCCGCTGGGACAGGGAATAGGGCAGTACTTC; CDR3: CASSPLGQGIGQYF
J: TRBJ2-7; V: TRBV7-3; length: 18; D: NA; size: NA; DNA: TGTGCCAGCAGCTTATCATCTAGTGCAGGCCCCGCAAAATACGAGCAGTACTTC; CDR3: CASSLSSSAGPAKYEQYF
J: TRBJ2-5; V: TRBV5-1; length: 15; D: TRBD1; size: NA; DNA: TGCGCCAGCAGTCGGGACAGCGGAGGTCAAGAGACCCAGTACTTC; CDR3: CASSRDSGGQETQYF
J: TRBJ2-7; V: TRBV18; length: 13; D: NA; size: NA; DNA: TGTGCCAGCTCACCCGGGAGTGGTTACGAGCAGTACTTC; CDR3: CASSPGSGYEQYF
J: TRBJ2-2; V: TRBV2; length: 12; D: NA; size: NA; DNA: TGTGCCAGCAGTCCCGACACCGGGGAGCTGTTTTTT; CDR3: CASSPDTGELFF
J: TRBJ2-1; V: TRBV11-3; length: 14; D: NA; size: NA; DNA: TGTGCCAGCAGCTTACGGGGGTCCTACAATGAGCAGTTCTTC; CDR3: CASSLRGSYNEQFF
J: TRBJ2-5; V: TRBV5-5; length: 13; D: NA; size: once; DNA: TGTGCCAGCACCCGGAGAGGGGAGGAGACCCAGTACTTC; CDR3: CASTRRGEETQYF
J: TRBJ1-3; V: TRBV2; length: 16; D: TRBD1; size: NA; DNA: TGTGCCAGCAGTGAAAGGCAGGGGGACTCTGGAAACACCATATATTTT; CDR3: CASSERQGDSGNTIYF
J: TRBJ2-7; V: TRBV7-2; length: 14; D: NA; size: NA; DNA: TGTGCCAGCAGCGTAGCTATGGGGAGCTACGAGCAGTACTTC; CDR3: CASSVAMGSYEQYF
J: TRBJ2-7; V: TRBV5-1; length: 15; D: TRBD1; size: NA; DNA: TGCGCCAGCAGTCAACCGCCAGGGGGTTCCTACGAGCAGTACTTC; CDR3: CASSQPPGGSYEQYF
J: TRBJ2-7; V: TRBV5-1; length: 12; D: NA; size: NA; DNA: TGCGCCAGCAGCTACGGACAAAGCGAGCAGTACTTC; CDR3: CASSYGQSEQYF
J: TRBJ2-1; V: TRBV19; length: 14; D: NA; size: NA; DNA: TGTGCCACCTCCCTTTCGAGGGAGTACAATGAGCAGTTCTTC; CDR3: CATSLSREYNEQFF
J: TRBJ2-2; V: TRBV7-8; length: 17; D: TRBD2; size: once; DNA: TGTGCCAGCTTCGACGCGGGAGGGCCCTCGGACACCGGGGAGCTGTTTTTT; CDR3: CASFDAGGPSDTGELFF
J: TRBJ1-1; V: TRBV9; length: 14; D: NA; size: NA; DNA: TGTGCCAGCAGCGTTGCAGGGGAGGACACTGAAGCTTTCTTT; CDR3: CASSVAGEDTEAFF
J: TRBJ2-7; V: TRBV9; length: 15; D: TRBD1; size: NA; DNA: TGTGCCAGCAGTCGAACCGGGACAGCTTCCTACGAGCAGTACTTC; CDR3: CASSRTGTASYEQYF
J: TRBJ1-2; V: TRBV11-2; length: 15; D: TRBD1; size: NA; DNA: TGTGCCAGCAGCGTCACGACAGGGAGTGACTATGGCTACACCTTC; CDR3: CASSVTTGSDYGYTF
J: TRBJ2-3; V: TRBV9; length: 16; D: TRBD2; size: once; DNA: TGTGCCAGCAGCCCCAGCGGGGCGGGAGGGCTTACTACGCAGTATTTT; CDR3: CASSPSGAGGLTTQYF
J: TRBJ1-1; V: TRBV14; length: 11; D: NA; size: NA; DNA: TGTGCCAGCAGCCCTGGACGTAGAGCTTTCTTT; CDR3: CASSPGRRAFF
J: TRBJ1-4; V: TRBV9; length: 14; D: TRBD1; size: NA; DNA: TGTGCCAGCAGCGGGGGACAGAGGAATGAAAAACTGTTTTTT; CDR3: CASSGGQRNEKLFF
J: TRBJ2-3; V: TRBV2; length: 20; D: TRBD2; size: NA; DNA: TGTGCCAGCAGGGGCTCAGCGTGGACTAGCGGGAGGGCCATGACAGATACGCAGTATTTT; CDR3: CASRGSAWTSGRAMTDTQYF
J: TRBJ1-2; V: TRBV27; length: 16; D: NA; size: NA; DNA: TGTGCCAGCAACCCACGACACCCTTCCCAGGGGTATGGCTACACCTTC; CDR3: CASNPRHPSQGYGYTF
J: TRBJ2-5; V: TRBV12-5; length: 12; D: NA; size: few; DNA: TGTGCTAGTGGTTTGGGCGGGGAGACCCAGTACTTC; CDR3: CASGLGGETQYF
J: TRBJ2-7; V: TRBV11-2; length: 14; D: NA; size: NA; DNA: TGTGCCAGCAGCTTAGATTGGATCTCCTACGAGCAGTACTTC; CDR3: CASSLDWISYEQYF
J: TRBJ2-7; V: TRBV7-8; length: 14; D: TRBD1; size: NA; DNA: TGTGCCAGCAGCTCGACAGGGGGCGCGGGCGAGCAGTACTTC; CDR3: CASSSTGGAGEQYF
J: TRBJ2-7; V: TRBV6-6; length: 12; D: NA; size: once; DNA: TGTGCCAGCAGTTCCGTCCTATTGAGGCCGTACTTC; CDR3: CASSSVLLRPYF
J: TRBJ1-3; V: TRBV28; length: 13; D: NA; size: NA; DNA: TGTGCCAGCCGGGACACAAGGAGAGACACCATATATTTT; CDR3: CASRDTRRDTIYF